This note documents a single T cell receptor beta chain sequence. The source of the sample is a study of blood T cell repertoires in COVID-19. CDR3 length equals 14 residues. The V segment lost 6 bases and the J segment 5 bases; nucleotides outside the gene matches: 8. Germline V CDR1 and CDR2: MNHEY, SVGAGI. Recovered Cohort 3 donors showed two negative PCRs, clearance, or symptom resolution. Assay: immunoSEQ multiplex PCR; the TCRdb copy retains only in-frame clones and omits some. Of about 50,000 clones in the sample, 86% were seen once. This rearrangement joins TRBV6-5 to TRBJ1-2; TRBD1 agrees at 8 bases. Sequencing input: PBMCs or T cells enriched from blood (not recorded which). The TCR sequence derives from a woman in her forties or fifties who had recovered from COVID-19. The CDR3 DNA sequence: TGTGCCAGCAGACGACAGGGGCCCTCATATGGCTACACCTTC. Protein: CASRRQGPSYGYTF.